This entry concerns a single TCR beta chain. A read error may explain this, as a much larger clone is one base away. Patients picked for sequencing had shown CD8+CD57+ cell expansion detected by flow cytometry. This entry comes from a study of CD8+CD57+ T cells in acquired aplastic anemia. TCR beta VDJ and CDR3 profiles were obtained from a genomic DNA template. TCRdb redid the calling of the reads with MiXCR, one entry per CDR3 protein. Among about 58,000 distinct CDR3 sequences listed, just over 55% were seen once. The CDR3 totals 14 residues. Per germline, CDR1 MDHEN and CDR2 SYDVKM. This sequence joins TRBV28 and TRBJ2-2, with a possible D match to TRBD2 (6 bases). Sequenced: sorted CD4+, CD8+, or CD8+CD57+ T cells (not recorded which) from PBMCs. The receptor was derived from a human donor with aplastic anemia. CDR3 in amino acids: CASSSLGVPGGLFF. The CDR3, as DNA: TGTGCCAGCTCTTCGTTAGGAGTTCCCGGGGGGCTGTTTTTT.